This T cell receptor (beta chain) was documented in a study of beta chain features in type 1 diabetes. Broader study findings: The naive, central memory and Treg TCRB repertoires looked more alike in patients than they did in healthy donors. Whether HLA type affects TCRB rearrangement stayed undetermined in the present work.

V was clipped by 0 bases and J by 1 base, with 9 bases between them. Germline values: CDR1 ENHRY, CDR2 SYGVKD. CDR3 size: 15 residues. Note on this clone: Antigen unknown.

The study reverse transcribed the entire isolated RNA, so it sequenced expressed TCRB transcripts. TCRdb's table, derived via immunoSEQ multiplex PCR, lists solely in-frame clones and lacks some. Of hundreds of thousands of clones listed, around 15% were seen once; the top ten hold approximately 0.099%. This receptor was taken from a man aged 18 to 35 in good health. This rearrangement joins TRBV10-3 to TRBJ1-1; D ambiguous. Sequenced sample: naive CD4+ T cells from blood. The CDR3 loop reads CAISESALRNTEAFF. CDR3 bases: TGTGCCATCAGTGAGTCGGCCCTTAGGAACACTGAAGCTTTCTTT.